This T cell receptor beta chain originates from a study of response to subunit inactivated influenza vaccine. This CDR3 spans 15 amino acids. Deletions cut 4 bases from V and 0 bases from J, with 13 bases between. Germline V gene sequence: CDR1 GTSNPN, CDR2 SVGIG (reference sequence). Using its own MiXCR run on the RT-PCR reads, TCRdb lists one record per CDR3 protein. Of 600,000 to 700,000 distinct CDR3 sequences listed, 12% to 15% were seen once; the top ten hold 6% to 9.5%. This clonotype occurred many times. The chain carries TRBV30 and TRBJ1-3; D unresolved. The TCR comes from a man between 50 and 59 years old who received an inactivated influenza vaccine. The sequenced sample was PBMCs from blood, obtained 14 to 15 days before vaccination. DNA of the CDR3: TGTGCCTGGAATCGCAACCTTCTCTCTGGAAACACCATATATTTT. It codes for CAWNRNLLSGNTIYF.